This section outlines one T cell receptor (beta chain) sequence together with its context. The read falls 3 residues short of the CDR3 end, and the missing part is taken from the germline J gene. This specimen comes from a study of T cells in women clearing cervical HPV infection. The CDR3 sequence is 14 residues long. Germline CDR1 SEHNR, CDR2 FQNEAQ (reference sequence). Sequencing used immunoSEQ multiplex PCR; TCRdb keeps in-frame clones, though not all of them. The data show roughly 30,000 clones, and the top ten clones hold 8.4%. Material for sequencing was blood buffy coat. The receptor's source is a woman between 18 and 69 years old with a cervical HPV16 infection that either progressed to CIN3+ or cleared (not recorded which). The rearrangement uses TRBV7-9 and TRBJ2-3; D remains ambiguous. Partial CDR3 DNA: TGTGCCAGCAGCTCGTCAAATAGCAATCAGCCG. Protein product: CASSSSNSNQP. In full, the CDR3 is CASSSSNSNQPQYF.